Below, 31 T cell receptor beta chains from the same sample are listed, as sequenced in a study of T cells in Graves' hyperthyroidism and ophthalmopathy. Amplified regions were TCR beta CDR3 sequences from RNA transcripts. Primed by the HTBI set, a first-round RT-PCR was run on the TCR CDR3. TCRdb reanalysed the multiplex PCR reads using MiXCR and keeps one entry per CDR3 protein. The table records about half a million distinct CDR3 sequences, about 20% of them present only once. The sequenced sample consisted of blood. Every receptor here comes from a man in his forties with Graves' ophthalmopathy.

This clonotype appeared many times. This chain joins TRBV28 and TRBJ2-7; 9 bases are a match to TRBD1. V lost 2 bases and J lost 7; bases outside the gene matches: 9. CDR1 is MDHEN and CDR2 is SYDVKM in the germline V gene. CDR3 length: 15 amino acids. Here the CDR3 reads CASSLSGTGPSEQYF. DNA for the CDR3: TGTGCCAGCAGTTTAAGTGGGACAGGGCCCTCAGAGCAGTACTTC.

The chain uses TRBV30 and TRBJ2-3; 8 positions match TRBD2. CDR1 and CDR2 from the germline V gene are GTSNPN and SVGIG (reference sequence). The V gene end was trimmed by 4 bases and the J gene end by 2 bases; junction bases not matched to a gene: 8. CDR3 length: 15 amino acids. The CDR3, as DNA: TGTGCCTGGACTAACGGGGGGGGAGACACAGATACGCAGTATTTT. It translates to CAWTNGGGDTDTQYF.

In its sample, this clonotype was seen many times. The rearrangement uses TRBV12-3 or TRBV12-4 and TRBJ1-6; D gene uncertain. The CDR3 length is 19 residues. Trimming left V 7 bases short and J 0 bases short, with 22 bases between. The CDR3 region is CASTSREGRLSSYNSPLHF. The DNA for the CDR3 is TGTGCCAGCACCTCGAGGGAAGGACGTTTGAGCTCCTATAATTCACCCCTCCACTTT.

This clonotype was seen only a few times. J is TRBJ2-5 and V is TRBV5-1; TRBD2 aligns across 14 bases. J lost 4 bases, V lost 3 bases, and 2 bases had no gene match. CDR1 is SGHRS and CDR2 is YFSETQ in the germline V gene. The CDR3 loop spans 15 amino acids. Here the CDR3 reads CASSWGLAGVETQYF. For the CDR3, the DNA is TGCGCCAGCAGCTGGGGACTAGCGGGAGTAGAGACCCAGTACTTC.

This chain links TRBV6-2 or TRBV6-3 with TRBJ1-1; D uncertain. V gave up 0 bases and J gave up 5 bases, with 16 bases separating them. Germline CDR1 MNHEY, CDR2 SVGEGT. The CDR3 runs 16 residues. The CDR3 spells CASSYSMSTRGTEAFF. The CDR3 bases are TGTGCCAGCAGTTACTCGATGAGTACCCGTGGGACTGAAGCTTTCTTT.

The V call is TRBV27, the J call TRBJ2-5; TRBD1 is a possible D gene (6 bases). CDR1 and CDR2 (germline): MNHEY, SMNVEV (reference sequence). V lost 5 bases and J lost 6, with 10 bases in between. There are 12 residues in the CDR3. The DNA of the CDR3 is TGTGCCAGCAGTCCGGACAGACAGACCCAGTACTTC. This encodes CASSPDRQTQYF.

This clonotype was seen repeatedly, ten times or more. This rearrangement joins TRBV28 to TRBJ2-7; TRBD1 matches at 11 bases. CDR3 length: 14 residues. Unmatched junction bases numbered 6, after V lost 7 bases and J lost 4 bases. CDR1 MDHEN and CDR2 SYDVKM come from the germline V gene. In DNA form, the CDR3 reads TGTGCCAGCACCTTGGGACAGGGGGAATACGAGCAGTACTTC. This codes for CASTLGQGEYEQYF.

This clonotype has only a few counts. The chain couples TRBV4-2 to TRBJ2-4; 7 nucleotides match TRBD1. This CDR3 is built from 16 residues. The germline gives CDR1 LGHNA, CDR2 YNFKEQ. Trimming removed 5 bases from V and 0 bases from J; junction bases left unmatched: 7. CDR3 coding DNA: TGTGCCAGCAGCGAAACAGGGGAGCTAGCCAAAAACATTCAGTACTTC. It encodes CASSETGELAKNIQYF.

This clonotype was counted many times. The rearrangement uses TRBV11-2 and TRBJ1-1; tentatively, D is TRBD1 (5 bases). CDR1 is SGHAT, CDR2 FQNNGV, per germline. This CDR3 is 14 amino acids long. V gave up 6 bases and J gave up 4 bases, with 15 bases separating them. The CDR3 region is CASSPPGRVTEAFF. As DNA, the CDR3 is TGTGCCAGCAGTCCCCCGGGGCGGGTCACTGAAGCTTTCTTT.

The gene calls are TRBV3-1 and TRBJ2-2, with unresolved D. CDR3 size: 15 residues. Germline V gives CDR1 LGHDT, CDR2 YNNKEL (reference sequence). The germline V and J ends were trimmed by 2 bases and 6 bases, with 13 bases remaining between them. The CDR3 sequence: CASSQLREGAGELFF. The CDR3 DNA sequence: TGTGCCAGCAGCCAATTGAGAGAAGGTGCCGGGGAGCTGTTTTTT.

This clonotype was counted at least ten times. V and J are TRBV27 and TRBJ1-5, with no clear D. This CDR3 contains 16 residues. Germline CDR1 is MNHEY and CDR2 is SMNVEV (reference sequence). The germline V and J ends were trimmed by 3 bases and 2 bases, with 14 bases remaining between them. The CDR3 protein is CASSFNDPGGNQPQHF. CDR3 coding DNA: TGTGCCAGCAGTTTTAATGACCCCGGCGGCAATCAGCCCCAGCATTTT.

Comments on this clonotype: The junction and the germline gene differ at one end; a read error may be behind it. The rearrangement links TRBV2 to TRBJ2-1; 9 bases align to TRBD2. The CDR3 consists of 13 residues. Germline CDR1 is SNHLY and CDR2 is FYNNEI. This CDR3 is CASVEREASQQCF. In nucleotides, the CDR3 is TGTGCCAGCGTAGAGCGGGAGGCTTCCCAACAGTGCTTC. Based on the CDR3 plus reference TRBV2 and TRBJ2-1, the full variable domain is EPEVTQTPSHQVTQMGQEVILRCVPISNHLYFYWYRQILGQKVEFLVSFYNNEISEKSEIFDDQFSVERPDGSNFTLKIRSTKLEDSAMYFCASVEREASQQCFGPGTRLTVL.

The chain is built from TRBV5-1 and TRBJ1-5, with D hard to call. CDR3 length: 13 residues. Germline CDR1 SGHRS, CDR2 YFSETQ. Trimming cost V 4 bases and J 6 bases, with 11 bases left between them. The CDR3 region is CASSPRPGQPQHF. CDR3 DNA: TGCGCCAGCAGCCCGAGACCTGGTCAGCCCCAGCATTTT. The variable domain in full, with the rest retrieved from reference TRBV5-1 and TRBJ1-5, is KAGVTQTPRYLIKTRGQQVTLSCSPISGHRSVSWYQQTPGQGLQFLFEYFSETQRNKGNFPGRFSGRQFSNSRSEMNVSTLELGDSALYLCASSPRPGQPQHFGDGTRLSIL.

This rearrangement joins TRBV7-2 to TRBJ1-2; unclear D gene. V shed 2 bases and J shed 8 bases, with 12 bases lying between them. Germline assignment: CDR1 SGHTA and CDR2 FQGNSA. The CDR3 totals 13 residues. In nucleotides, the CDR3 is TGTGCCAGCAGCTTACAGGAAAATGTAGGCTACACCTTC. Its translation: CASSLQENVGYTF. The full variable domain, rest sourced from reference TRBV7-2 and TRBJ1-2, is GAGVSQSPSNKVTEKGKDVELRCDPISGHTALYWYRQSLGQGLEFLIYFQGNSAPDKSGLPSDRFSAERTGGSVSTLTIQRTQQEDSAVYLCASSLQENVGYTFGSGTRLTVV.

This clonotype was picked up a small number of times. The rearrangement links TRBV2 to TRBJ2-3; 8 bases map to TRBD2. Germline CDR1 reads SNHLY; CDR2 reads FYNNEI. Trimming cost V 4 bases and J 14 bases; bases outside gene matches: 11. This CDR3 has 13 residues. Written as DNA, the CDR3 is TGTGCCAGCAGTGCCCCGGGGGGGCCGGTCCCGTATTTT. This codes for CASSAPGGPVPYF.

This clonotype was detected many times. The chain carries TRBV28 and TRBJ2-3; 11 bases are a match to TRBD1. The length of the CDR3 is 14 residues. Per germline, CDR1 MDHEN and CDR2 SYDVKM. The V segment lost 8 bases and the J segment 6 bases; nucleotides outside the gene matches: 7. The chain's CDR3 is CASHGQGASDTQYF. DNA for the CDR3: TGTGCCAGCCACGGACAGGGGGCAAGTGATACGCAGTATTTT.

This clonotype has just a few counts. This chain uses TRBV12-5 with TRBJ1-6; the D gene is possibly TRBD1 (5 bases). V gave up 0 bases and J gave up 0 bases, with 15 bases separating them. Germline lookup yields CDR1 LGHNT and CDR2 FRNRAP. The CDR3 is 19 residues long. The CDR3 DNA follows: TGTGCTAGTGGTTTGGTACTAGGGGAAAGGAGCTCCTATAATTCACCCCTCCACTTT. This gives the protein CASGLVLGERSSYNSPLHF.

The chain employs TRBV30 and TRBJ2-7; possibly TRBD1 or TRBD2 for D (6 bases each). CDR3 length equals 13 residues. The germline V gene encodes CDR1 GTSNPN and CDR2 SVGIG (reference sequence). Deletions cut 8 bases from V and 6 bases from J, with 20 bases between. CDR3 coding DNA: TGTGCCGGTCGTCGGGAGCAGGGGTCCGAGCAGTACTTC. Amino acids: CAGRREQGSEQYF.

This chain uses TRBV3-1 with TRBJ1-3; no definite D call. V lost 0 bases and J 4 bases, leaving 7 bases between the germline ends. The CDR3 consists of 14 residues. Germline assignment: CDR1 LGHDT and CDR2 YNNKEL (reference sequence). CDR3 coding DNA: TGTGCCAGCAGCCAAGATACCAGCGGAAACACCATATATTTT. This translates into CASSQDTSGNTIYF.

This clonotype was seen repeatedly, ten times or more. The chain recombines TRBV12-3 or TRBV12-4 with TRBJ1-1, with a possible D match to TRBD1 (6 bases). The CDR3 extends over 14 amino acids. V lost 3 bases to trimming and J lost 1 base, with 9 bases between them. The CDR3 nucleotides read TGTGCCAGCAGTTTCCAGGGGACGAACACTGAAGCTTTCTTT. This encodes CASSFQGTNTEAFF.

The CDR3 coding sequence is TGTGCCAGCAGCGGACGGAGTCGGATGGGGAGGTTGACTGAAGCTTTCTTT. Translation gives CASSGRSRMGRLTEAFF. V usage is TRBV4-2 and J usage is TRBJ1-1; no definite D call. V gave up 5 bases and J gave up 5 bases, with 24 bases separating them. The V gene's germline CDR1 is LGHNA and CDR2 YNFKEQ. This CDR3 comprises 17 residues.

This clonotype was detected only once. Here the CDR3 reads CATKTGEDNQPQHF. DNA of the CDR3: TGTGCCACCAAGACAGGGGAGGACAATCAGCCCCAGCATTTT. The chain employs TRBV19 and TRBJ1-5; TRBD1 aligns across 8 bases. This CDR3 is 14 amino acids long. Germline V gene lookup returns CDR1 LNHDA and CDR2 SQIVND (reference sequence). V lost 10 bases to trimming and J lost 3 bases; unmatched junction nucleotides: 8.

This clonotype has more than one count but fewer than ten. This chain links TRBV14 with TRBJ2-2; TRBD2 agrees at 9 bases. Germline CDR1 and CDR2: SGHDN and FVKESK. CDR3 length: 18 amino acids. Trimming removed 0 bases from V and 4 bases from J; junction bases left unmatched: 9. Written as DNA, the CDR3 is TGTGCCAGCAGCCAAGATCTTATAGCGGGAGCTTCCACCGGGGAGCTGTTTTTT. Residues: CASSQDLIAGASTGELFF. Together with reference TRBV14 and TRBJ2-2, the CDR3 gives the full variable domain: EAGVTQFPSHSVIEKGQTVTLRCDPISGHDNLYWYRRVMGKEIKFLLHFVKESKQDESGMPNNRFLAERTGGTYSTLKVQPAELEDSGVYFCASSQDLIAGASTGELFFGEGSRLTVL.

This chain joins TRBV7-9 and TRBJ2-5, with 10 bases matching TRBD1. Germline V CDR1 and CDR2: SEHNR, FQNEAQ (reference sequence). V gave up 1 base and J gave up 4 bases; unmatched junction bases: 9. The CDR3 consists of 17 residues. The CDR3 sequence is CASSLVPGQGTPETQYF. CDR3 nucleotides: TGTGCCAGCAGCTTAGTCCCGGGACAGGGGACACCAGAGACCCAGTACTTC.

This clonotype was observed at least ten times. The CDR3 loop is CASSLGVAGVRSEQFF. The CDR3 region has the DNA TGTGCCAGCAGCTTGGGGGTGGCGGGGGTTCGGAGTGAGCAGTTCTTC. This rearrangement joins TRBV11-3 to TRBJ2-1; 7 bases match TRBD2. CDR1 and CDR2 from the germline V gene are SGHNT and YENEEA. This CDR3 has 16 residues. With 3 bases clipped from V and 9 bases from J, the junction kept 14 bases outside the gene matches. Filled out from reference TRBV11-3 and TRBJ2-1, the complete variable domain reads EAGVVQSPRYKIIEKKQPVAFWCNPISGHNTLYWYLQNLGQGPELLIRYENEEAVDDSQLPKDRFSAERLKGVDSTLKIQPAELGDSAVYLCASSLGVAGVRSEQFFGPGTRLTVL.

The genes are TRBV6-6 and TRBJ2-5; TRBD2 matches 7 bases. This CDR3 is built from 15 residues. V shed 2 bases, J shed 3 bases, and the junction held 6 bases outside the gene matches. Germline loops: CDR1 MNHNY, CDR2 SVGAGI (reference sequence). CDR3 protein: CASSYISRGEETQYF. DNA for the CDR3: TGTGCCAGCAGTTACATAAGTCGGGGGGAAGAGACCCAGTACTTC.

This chain links TRBV7-2 with TRBJ1-1; no definite D call. The CDR3 sequence is 14 residues long. Germline values: CDR1 SGHTA, CDR2 FQGNSA. The V end lost 5 bases, the J end lost 6 bases, and 16 bases lay between the germline ends. The CDR3 nucleotides are TGTGCCAGCAGCATGGAAGGGTTGAGGGCTGAAGCTTTCTTT. Encoded protein: CASSMEGLRAEAFF.

This sequence joins TRBV20-1 and TRBJ1-4; D remains unclear. Between the trimmed V and J ends, which lost 1 base and 2 bases, there was a span of 14 bases. The CDR3 covers 16 residues. Germline V CDR1 and CDR2: DFQATT, SNEGSKA (reference sequence). CDR3 protein: CSARGQAAGTNEKLFF. The CDR3 region has the DNA TGCAGTGCTAGAGGGCAGGCGGCGGGGACTAATGAAAAACTGTTTTTT.

As to this clonotype: Here the CDR3 omits its conserved ending phenylalanine or tryptophan, so a read error is the likely source. V is TRBV7-8 and J is TRBJ1-5, with D hard to call. This CDR3 comprises 14 residues. Looked up from germline, CDR1 is SGHVS and CDR2 is FQNEAQ. V was trimmed by 3 bases and J by 3 bases, leaving 9 bases between them. For the CDR3, the DNA is TGTGCCAGCAGCTTCGGGGTCTCCAATCAGCCCCAGCATCTT. Translating it yields CASSFGVSNQPQHL.

The genes are TRBV9 and TRBJ1-4; D ambiguous. The CDR3 loop spans 15 amino acids. The V and J ends lost 4 bases and 8 bases respectively, with 18 bases between them. CDR1 is SGDLS and CDR2 is YYNGEE in the germline V gene. Written as DNA, the CDR3 is TGTGCCAGCAGCCCGAAGGGCCACACCAGCGAAAAACTGTTTTTT. As protein: CASSPKGHTSEKLFF.

The V gene is TRBV12-3 or TRBV12-4, the J gene TRBJ2-2; 9 positions match TRBD1. The CDR3 totals 14 residues. The J segment lost 5 bases and the V segment lost 8 bases, leaving 6 bases of the junction unmatched. Here the CDR3 DNA reads TGTGCCAGCGAGAACAGGGGGCGGACCGGGGAGCTGTTTTTT. This codes for CASENRGRTGELFF.